These 10 T cell receptor beta chains share one sample of origin, sequenced in a study of cytomegalovirus exposure and HLA in healthy donors. Vbeta (60) and Jbeta (13) primers were used in the PCR. The method was immunoSEQ multiplex PCR; TCRdb's version includes in-frame clones alone and lacks a portion of them. The sample has 130,000 or so clones. Sequenced: PBMCs. These receptors were collected from a woman in her fifties or sixties in good health and CMV-seronegative.

J is TRBJ1-5 and V is TRBV5-1, with D possibly matching TRBD1 (5 bases). This CDR3 has 15 residues. The V end was cut by 0 bases, the J end by 0 bases, with 7 bases between. CDR1 SGHRS and CDR2 YFSETQ come from the germline V gene. As DNA, the CDR3 is TGCGCCAGCAGCTTGGAGGGGTATAGCAATCAGCCCCAGCATTTT. Residues: CASSLEGYSNQPQHF.

V gene TRBV5-1 combines with J gene TRBJ2-5, with 11 bases aligning to TRBD2. V lost 2 bases, J lost 5 bases, and 8 bases stayed unmatched. The CDR3 sequence is 16 residues long. CDR1 SGHRS and CDR2 YFSETQ come from the germline V gene. The CDR3 DNA follows: TGCGCCAGCAGCTTCTATAGCGGGGGGGCAGCGGAGACCCAGTACTTC. Protein: CASSFYSGGAAETQYF.

J is TRBJ2-7 and V is TRBV29-1; D might be TRBD2 (6 bases). In germline, CDR1 is SQVTM, CDR2 ANQGSEA. The CDR3 loop spans 13 amino acids. Trimming pared 4 bases from V and 4 bases from J, leaving 14 bases between. This CDR3 is CSVGRGPLYEQYF. In DNA form, the CDR3 reads TGCAGCGTTGGGAGGGGACCCCTTTACGAGCAGTACTTC.

The rearrangement uses TRBV10-3 and TRBJ1-1; D gene unclear. The V and J ends lost 11 bases and 1 base respectively, with 8 bases between them. Germline CDR1 is ENHRY and CDR2 is SYGVKD. The CDR3 is 11 amino acids. Here the CDR3 DNA reads TGTGCCTCTCTCTCGAACACTGAAGCTTTCTTT. It translates to CASLSNTEAFF.

The chain combines TRBV2 with TRBJ1-1, with D hard to call. The V gene's germline CDR1 is SNHLY and CDR2 FYNNEI. Trimming shortened V by 8 bases and J by 10 bases, and 8 bases separated the two germline ends. This CDR3 region has 9 residues. CDR3 DNA: TGTGCCAGCGGAGTAGCAGCTTTCTTT. Residues: CASGVAAFF.

The chain employs TRBV5-6 and TRBJ2-2; D call uncertain. The ends were cut back, 0 bases at V and 5 bases at J, with 5 bases in the middle. This CDR3 has 13 residues. Germline V gene data show CDR1 as SGHDT and CDR2 as YYEEEE. Here the CDR3 DNA reads TGTGCCAGCAGCTTGGGCGTGACCGGGGAGCTGTTTTTT. It translates to CASSLGVTGELFF.

The V gene is TRBV5-1, the J gene TRBJ2-7, with a possible D match to TRBD2 (6 bases). V dropped 0 bases and J dropped 2 bases, with 12 bases sitting between them. Germline V gives CDR1 SGHRS, CDR2 YFSETQ. The CDR3 covers 15 residues. CDR3: CASSLDGLMPYEQYF. Written as DNA, the CDR3 is TGCGCCAGCAGCTTGGATGGACTAATGCCCTACGAGCAGTACTTC.

The rearrangement links TRBV9 to TRBJ2-5; D call uncertain. Germline V gene sequence: CDR1 SGDLS, CDR2 YYNGEE. V dropped 3 bases and J dropped 1 base, with 10 bases sitting between them. The CDR3 is 14 amino acids. The CDR3 loop reads CASSATHPQETQYF. The CDR3 DNA reads TGTGCCAGCAGCGCGACTCACCCCCAAGAGACCCAGTACTTC.

The gene calls are TRBV28 and TRBJ1-2; 9 bases match TRBD1. The germline V gene has CDR1 MDHEN and CDR2 SYDVKM. V lost 5 bases and J lost 9; bases outside the gene matches: 7. This CDR3 comprises 13 residues. CDR3 protein: CASSTRDRESYTF. CDR3 in DNA: TGTGCCAGCAGTACGAGGGACAGGGAGAGCTACACCTTC.

The chain employs TRBV5-8 and TRBJ2-1, with 11 nucleotides matching TRBD2. V shed 4 bases, J shed 9 bases, and the junction held 12 bases outside the gene matches. There are 16 residues in the CDR3. Germline V gives CDR1 SGHTS, CDR2 YDEGEE. Here the CDR3 reads CASSPPGLAGGGEQFF. The DNA for the CDR3 is TGTGCCAGCAGCCCCCCGGGGCTAGCGGGGGGTGGTGAGCAGTTCTTC.